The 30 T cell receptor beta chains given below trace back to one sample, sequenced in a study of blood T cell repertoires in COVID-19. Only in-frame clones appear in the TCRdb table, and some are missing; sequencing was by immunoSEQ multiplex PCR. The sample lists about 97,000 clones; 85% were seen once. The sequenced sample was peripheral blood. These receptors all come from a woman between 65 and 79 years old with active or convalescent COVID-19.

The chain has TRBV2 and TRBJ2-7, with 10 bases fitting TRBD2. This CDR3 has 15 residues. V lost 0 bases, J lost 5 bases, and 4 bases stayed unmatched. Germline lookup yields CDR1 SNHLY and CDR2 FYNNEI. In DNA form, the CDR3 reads TGTGCCAGCAGTGAAGCCCAGGGACTAGCGCACGAGCAGTACTTC. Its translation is CASSEAQGLAHEQYF.

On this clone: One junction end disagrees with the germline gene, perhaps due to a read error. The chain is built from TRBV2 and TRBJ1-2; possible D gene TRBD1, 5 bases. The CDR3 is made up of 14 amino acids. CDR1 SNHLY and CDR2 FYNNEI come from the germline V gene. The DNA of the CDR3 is TGTGCCAGCAGTGATAATTTCAGTTTTGGCAGGGCGAGCTTC. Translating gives CASSDNFSFGRASF.

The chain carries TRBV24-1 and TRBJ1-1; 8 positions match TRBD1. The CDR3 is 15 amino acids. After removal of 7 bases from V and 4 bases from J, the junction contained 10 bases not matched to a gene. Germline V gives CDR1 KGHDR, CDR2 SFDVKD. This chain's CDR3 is CATRKTGEVSTEAFF. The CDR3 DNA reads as TGTGCCACCAGGAAGACAGGGGAGGTCTCCACTGAAGCTTTCTTT.

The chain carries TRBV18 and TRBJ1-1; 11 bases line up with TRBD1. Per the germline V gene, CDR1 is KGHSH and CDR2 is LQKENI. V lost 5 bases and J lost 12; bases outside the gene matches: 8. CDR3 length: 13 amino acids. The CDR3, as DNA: TGTGCCAGCTCAGACCGGACAGGGGGCATGACTTTCTTT. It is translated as CASSDRTGGMTFF.

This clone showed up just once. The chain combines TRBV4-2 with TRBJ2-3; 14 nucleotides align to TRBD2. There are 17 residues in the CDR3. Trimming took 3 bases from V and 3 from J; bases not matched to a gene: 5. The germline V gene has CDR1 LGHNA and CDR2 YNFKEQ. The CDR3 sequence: CASSHSTSGGVTDTQYF. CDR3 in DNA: TGTGCCAGCAGCCACTCGACTAGCGGGGGGGTGACAGATACGCAGTATTTT.

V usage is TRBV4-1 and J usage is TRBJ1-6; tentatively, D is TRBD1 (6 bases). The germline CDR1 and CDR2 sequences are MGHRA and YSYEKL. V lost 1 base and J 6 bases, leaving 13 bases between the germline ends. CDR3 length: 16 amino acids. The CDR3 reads CASSQVGRGPNSPLHF. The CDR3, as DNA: TGCGCCAGCAGCCAAGTCGGCAGGGGACCTAATTCACCCCTCCACTTT.

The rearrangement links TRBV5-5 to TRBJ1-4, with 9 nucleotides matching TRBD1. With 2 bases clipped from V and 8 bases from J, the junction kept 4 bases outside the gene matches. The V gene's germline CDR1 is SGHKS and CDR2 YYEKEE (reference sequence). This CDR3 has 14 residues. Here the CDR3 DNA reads TGTGCCAGCAGCTTTACAGGGGGCGACGAAAAACTGTTTTTT. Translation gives CASSFTGGDEKLFF.

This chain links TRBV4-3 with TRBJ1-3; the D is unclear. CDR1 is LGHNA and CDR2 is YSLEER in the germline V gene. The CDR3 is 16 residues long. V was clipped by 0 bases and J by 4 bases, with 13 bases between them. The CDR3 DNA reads TGCGCCAGCAGCCAAGATCTATCCGGCGGGGGAAACACCATATATTTT. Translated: CASSQDLSGGGNTIYF.

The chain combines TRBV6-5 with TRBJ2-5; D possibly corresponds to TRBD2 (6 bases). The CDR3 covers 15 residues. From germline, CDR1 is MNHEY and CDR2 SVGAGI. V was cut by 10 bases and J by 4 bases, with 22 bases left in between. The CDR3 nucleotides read TGTGCCACCTCGCCCTGGTCTGGGGAGGCAGAGACCCAGTACTTC. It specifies CATSPWSGEAETQYF.

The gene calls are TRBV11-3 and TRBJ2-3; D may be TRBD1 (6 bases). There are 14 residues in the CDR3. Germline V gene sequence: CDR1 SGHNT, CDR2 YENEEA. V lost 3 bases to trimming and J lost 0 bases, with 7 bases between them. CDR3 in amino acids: CASSLGASTDTQYF. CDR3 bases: TGTGCCAGCAGCTTGGGGGCTAGCACAGATACGCAGTATTTT.

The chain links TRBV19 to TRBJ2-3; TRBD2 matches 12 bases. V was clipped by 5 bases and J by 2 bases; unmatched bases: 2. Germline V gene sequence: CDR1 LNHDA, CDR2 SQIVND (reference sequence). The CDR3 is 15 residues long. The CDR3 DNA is TGTGCCAGTAGTTGGACTAGCGGGATCACAGATACGCAGTATTTT. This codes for CASSWTSGITDTQYF.

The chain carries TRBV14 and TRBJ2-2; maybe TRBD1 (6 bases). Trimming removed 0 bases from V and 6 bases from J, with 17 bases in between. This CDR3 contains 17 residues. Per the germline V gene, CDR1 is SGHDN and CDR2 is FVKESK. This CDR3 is CASSQDGNRVFAGELFF. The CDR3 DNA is TGTGCCAGCAGCCAAGACGGCAACAGGGTTTTTGCCGGGGAGCTGTTTTTT.

CDR3 sequence: CASSQADSYNEQFF. As DNA, the CDR3 is TGCGCCAGCAGCCAAGCGGATAGCTACAATGAGCAGTTCTTC. This rearrangement joins TRBV5-1 to TRBJ2-1; a weak D match, TRBD2 (5 bases). Looked up from germline, CDR1 is SGHRS and CDR2 is YFSETQ. This CDR3 is built from 14 residues. V shed 4 bases and J shed 3 bases, with 11 bases lying between them.

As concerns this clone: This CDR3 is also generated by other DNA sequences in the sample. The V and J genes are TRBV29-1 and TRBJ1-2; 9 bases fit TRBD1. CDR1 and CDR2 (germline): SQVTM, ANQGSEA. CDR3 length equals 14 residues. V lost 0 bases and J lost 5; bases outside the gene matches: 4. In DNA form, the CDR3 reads TGCAGCGTTGAAGACCCGGGACAGGGTTATGGCTACACCTTC. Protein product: CSVEDPGQGYGYTF.

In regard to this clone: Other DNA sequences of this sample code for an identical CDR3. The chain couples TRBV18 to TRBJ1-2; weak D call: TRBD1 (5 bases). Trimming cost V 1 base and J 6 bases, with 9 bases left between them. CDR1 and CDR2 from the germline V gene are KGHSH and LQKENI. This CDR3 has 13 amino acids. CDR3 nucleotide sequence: TGTGCCAGCTCACCACGACGGGGGGATGGCTACACCTTC. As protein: CASSPRRGDGYTF.

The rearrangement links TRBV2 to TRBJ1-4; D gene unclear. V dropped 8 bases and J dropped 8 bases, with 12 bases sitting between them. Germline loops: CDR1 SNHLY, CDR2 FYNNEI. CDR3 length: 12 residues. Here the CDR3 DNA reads TGTGCCAGCCGACGGACGGGGGAAAAACTGTTTTTT. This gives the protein CASRRTGEKLFF.

The CDR3 DNA reads TGTGCCAGCACCCTCGATAGTGGGCTTAGCAATCAGCCCCAGCATTTT. It yields the protein CASTLDSGLSNQPQHF. The rearrangement links TRBV7-2 to TRBJ1-5; unclear D gene. Germline lookup yields CDR1 SGHTA and CDR2 FQGNSA. The ends were cut back, 7 bases at V and 0 bases at J, with 16 bases in the middle. This CDR3 has 16 amino acids.

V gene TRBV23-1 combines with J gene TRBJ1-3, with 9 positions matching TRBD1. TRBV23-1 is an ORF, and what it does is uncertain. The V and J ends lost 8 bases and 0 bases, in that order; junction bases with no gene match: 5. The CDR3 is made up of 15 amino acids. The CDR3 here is CASGRQGGSGNTIYF. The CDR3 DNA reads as TGCGCCAGCGGACGACAGGGGGGCTCTGGAAACACCATATATTTT.

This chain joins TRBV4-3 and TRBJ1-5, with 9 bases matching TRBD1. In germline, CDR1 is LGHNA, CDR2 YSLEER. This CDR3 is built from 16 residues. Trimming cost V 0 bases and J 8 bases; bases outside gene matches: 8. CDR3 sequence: CASSQDPGQGKEPQHF. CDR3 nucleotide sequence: TGCGCCAGCAGCCAAGACCCGGGACAGGGAAAGGAGCCCCAGCATTTT.

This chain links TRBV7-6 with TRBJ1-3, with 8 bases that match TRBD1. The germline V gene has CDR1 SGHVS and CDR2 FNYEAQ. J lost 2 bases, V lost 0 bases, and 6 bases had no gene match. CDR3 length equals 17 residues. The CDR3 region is CASSLAAGGFAGNTIYF. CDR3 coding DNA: TGTGCCAGCAGCTTAGCGGCAGGGGGCTTCGCTGGAAACACCATATATTTT.

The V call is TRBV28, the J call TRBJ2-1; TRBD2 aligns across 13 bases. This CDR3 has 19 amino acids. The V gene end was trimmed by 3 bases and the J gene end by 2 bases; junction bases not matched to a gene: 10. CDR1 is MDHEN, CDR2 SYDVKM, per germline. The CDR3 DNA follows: TGTGCCAGCAGTTTCCCTGCCAGACTAGCGGGAGGACCCTACAATGAGCAGTTCTTC. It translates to CASSFPARLAGGPYNEQFF.

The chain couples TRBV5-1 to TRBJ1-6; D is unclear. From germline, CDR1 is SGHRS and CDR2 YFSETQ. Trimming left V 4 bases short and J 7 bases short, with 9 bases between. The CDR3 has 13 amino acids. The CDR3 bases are TGCGCCAGCAGCGGCGGACTCAATTCACCCCTCCACTTT. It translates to CASSGGLNSPLHF.

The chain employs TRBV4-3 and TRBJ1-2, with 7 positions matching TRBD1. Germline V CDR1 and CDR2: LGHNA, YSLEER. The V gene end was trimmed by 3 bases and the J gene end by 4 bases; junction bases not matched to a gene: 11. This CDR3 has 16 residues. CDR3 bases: TGCGCCAGCAGCCACCGATATTCCGGGACAGTCTATGGCTACACCTTC. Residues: CASSHRYSGTVYGYTF.

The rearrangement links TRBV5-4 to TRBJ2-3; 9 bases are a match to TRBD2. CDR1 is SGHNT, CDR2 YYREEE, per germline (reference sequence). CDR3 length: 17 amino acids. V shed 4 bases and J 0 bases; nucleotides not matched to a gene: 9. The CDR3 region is CASSPPLAGGSTDTQYF. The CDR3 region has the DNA TGTGCCAGCAGCCCCCCATTGGCGGGAGGGAGCACAGATACGCAGTATTTT.

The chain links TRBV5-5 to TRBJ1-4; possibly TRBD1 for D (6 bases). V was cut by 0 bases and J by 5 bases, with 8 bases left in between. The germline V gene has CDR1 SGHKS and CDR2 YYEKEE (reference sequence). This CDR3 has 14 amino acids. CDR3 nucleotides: TGTGCCAGCAGCTTGGGCAGGGGAAATGAAAAACTGTTTTTT. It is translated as CASSLGRGNEKLFF.

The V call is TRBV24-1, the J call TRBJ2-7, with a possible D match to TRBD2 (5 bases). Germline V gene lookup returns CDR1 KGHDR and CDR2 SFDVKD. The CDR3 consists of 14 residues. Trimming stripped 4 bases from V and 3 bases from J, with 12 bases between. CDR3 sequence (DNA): TGTGCCACCAGTGACACCTCGGCGGGCTACGAGCAGTACTTC. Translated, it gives CATSDTSAGYEQYF.

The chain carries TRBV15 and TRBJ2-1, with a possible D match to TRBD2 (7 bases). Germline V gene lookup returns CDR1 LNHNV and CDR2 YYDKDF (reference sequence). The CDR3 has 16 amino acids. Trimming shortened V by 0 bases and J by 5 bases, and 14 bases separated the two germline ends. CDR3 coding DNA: TGTGCCACCAGCAGAGATCCGGGGGGCGCTGACAATGAGCAGTTCTTC. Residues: CATSRDPGGADNEQFF.

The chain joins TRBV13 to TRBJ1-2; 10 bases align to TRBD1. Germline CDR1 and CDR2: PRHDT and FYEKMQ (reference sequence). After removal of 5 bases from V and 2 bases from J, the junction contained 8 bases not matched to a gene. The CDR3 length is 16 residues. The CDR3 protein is CASSRIGDRGNYGYTF. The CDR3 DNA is TGTGCCAGCAGCCGGATTGGGGACAGGGGAAACTATGGCTACACCTTC.

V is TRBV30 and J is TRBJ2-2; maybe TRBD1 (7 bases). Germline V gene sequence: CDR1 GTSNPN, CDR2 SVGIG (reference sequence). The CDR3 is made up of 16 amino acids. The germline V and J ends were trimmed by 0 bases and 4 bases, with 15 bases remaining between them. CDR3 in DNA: TGTGCCTGGAGTGTACGGAGGGGGCAAGGCACCGGGGAGCTGTTTTTT. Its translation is CAWSVRRGQGTGELFF.

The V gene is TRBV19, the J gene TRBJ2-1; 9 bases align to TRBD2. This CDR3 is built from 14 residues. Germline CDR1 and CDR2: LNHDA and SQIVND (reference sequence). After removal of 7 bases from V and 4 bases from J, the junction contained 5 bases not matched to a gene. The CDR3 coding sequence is TGTGCCAGTACCCCACTAGCGGGTTACAATGAGCAGTTCTTC. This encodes CASTPLAGYNEQFF.